This T cell receptor beta chain was observed in a study of blood T cell repertoires in COVID-19 (dated by TCRdb to the early 2020s). Background for the entire study: Collaborator samples came from the United States, Italy and Spain and covered acute and convalescent phases of COVID-19. The dataset comprised deeply sampled blood TCRbeta repertoires from subjects exposed to, actively infected with, or recovered from COVID-19. Samples came from the ongoing ImmuneRACE study (first 160 participants) plus 1,254 subjects from 6 global collaborators. The repertoires were released in a freely available public database meant as a resource for research on the immune response to SARS-CoV-2. A de-identified subject ID, COVID-19 status, age in years and sex were almost always included in the sample metadata. Where available, HLA class I and class II types were taken from metadata supplied by the sample provider and were not determined by assay-based typing. The material from the prospective study consisted of cDNA or gDNA derived from T cells, B-cell-depleted T cells, or PBMCs.

The collaborating institutions used their own protocols to collect whole blood in K2EDTA tubes. Collaborator samples were shipped for TCRbeta analysis as frozen whole blood, isolated PBMCs, or DNA extracted from either sample type. Turning to this clone: The antigen it recognizes is unknown. Nothing much larger sits one base from this clone, and base qualities are not available.

TCRbeta CDR3 regions were amplified from genomic DNA using the immunoSEQ Assay, a bias-controlled multiplex PCR. In the paper's pipeline: The number of nucleated cells in each sample was estimated by amplification of reference gene primers within the assay. To quantify the absolute abundance of each unique TCRbeta CDR3 rearrangement, sequence reads were collapsed and filtered. For each sample, productive Simpson clonality was calculated by taking the square root of Simpson's diversity index across productive rearrangements. The immuneACCESS repertoire file appears here via TCRdb, limited to in-frame rearrangements. These files lack a portion of the clones; in checked studies, under half of the deficit traces to unresolved V genes, and the cause of the others is not known. V and J calls and clone size come straight from that table; D and trimming were deduced from the DNA. Recorded for this sample are about 270,000 clones; around nine tenths of them occurred a single time. Approximately 9% of the sample lies in the top ten.

Overall results and qualifications from the work: The quantity of clinical and demographic metadata differed by source and by participant and was supplied without curation.

The receptor's source is a man aged 35 to 55 with active or convalescent COVID-19. Sequencing was performed on peripheral blood.

The sequence in DNA is TGTGCCAGCAGACTAGCCGGGACAGGGAAGGGCTACACCTTC. Its amino acids are CASRLAGTGKGYTF. The sequence links TRBV6-6 to TRBJ1-2, with 9 bases aligning to TRBD1. Taken from cysteine to phenylalanine, the CDR3 has 14 residues. The CDR3 DNA has 42 bases and is translated from base 1. In the germline V gene (reference sequence), CDR1 corresponds to MNHNY and CDR2 to SVGAGI. V and J are trimmed by 6 bases and 8 bases, and the gene matches miss 10 bases of the junction.